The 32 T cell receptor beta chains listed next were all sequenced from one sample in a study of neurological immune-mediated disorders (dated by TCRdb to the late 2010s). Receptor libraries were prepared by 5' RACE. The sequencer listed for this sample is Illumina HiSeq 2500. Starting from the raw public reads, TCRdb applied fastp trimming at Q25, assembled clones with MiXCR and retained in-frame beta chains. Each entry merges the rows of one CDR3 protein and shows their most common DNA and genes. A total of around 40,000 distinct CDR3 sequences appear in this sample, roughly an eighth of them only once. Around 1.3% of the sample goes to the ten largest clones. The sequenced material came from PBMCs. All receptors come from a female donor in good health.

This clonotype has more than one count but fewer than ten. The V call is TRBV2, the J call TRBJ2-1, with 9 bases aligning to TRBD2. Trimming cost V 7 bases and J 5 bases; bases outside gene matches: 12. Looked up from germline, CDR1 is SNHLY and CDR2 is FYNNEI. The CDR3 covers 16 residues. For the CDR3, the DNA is TGTGCCAGCAAGCGGACTAGCGCTAGTCAAAACAATGAGCAGTTCTTC. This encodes CASKRTSASQNNEQFF.

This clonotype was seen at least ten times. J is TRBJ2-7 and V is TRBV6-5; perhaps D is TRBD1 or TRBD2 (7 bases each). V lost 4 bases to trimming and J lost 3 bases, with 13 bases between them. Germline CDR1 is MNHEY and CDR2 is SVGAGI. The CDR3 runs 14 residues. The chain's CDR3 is CASSSGGQYYEQYF. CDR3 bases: TGTGCCAGCAGTTCGGGGGGACAGTACTACGAGCAGTACTTC.

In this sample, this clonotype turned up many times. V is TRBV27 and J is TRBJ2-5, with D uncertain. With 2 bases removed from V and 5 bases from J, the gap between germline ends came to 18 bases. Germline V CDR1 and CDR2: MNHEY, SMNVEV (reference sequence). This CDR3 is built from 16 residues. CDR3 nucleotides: TGTGCCAGCAGTTTAGGTGATACCTTGAGCGTGGAGACCCAGTACTTC. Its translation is CASSLGDTLSVETQYF.

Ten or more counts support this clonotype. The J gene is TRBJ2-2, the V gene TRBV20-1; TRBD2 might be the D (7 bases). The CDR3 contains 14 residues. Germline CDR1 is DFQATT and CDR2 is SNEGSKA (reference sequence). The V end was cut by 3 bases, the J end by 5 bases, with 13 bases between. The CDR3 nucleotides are TGCAGTGCTAGTGGGGGGGCGCTTACCGGGGAGCTGTTTTTT. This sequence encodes CSASGGALTGELFF.

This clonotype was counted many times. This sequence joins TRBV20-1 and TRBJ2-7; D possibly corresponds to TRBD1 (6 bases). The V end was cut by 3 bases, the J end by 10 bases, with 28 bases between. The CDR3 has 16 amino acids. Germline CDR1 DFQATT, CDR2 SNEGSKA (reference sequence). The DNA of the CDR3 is TGCAGTGCTAGGGGTACGGACAGTGCTGAATGGAAAGTACAGTACTTC. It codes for CSARGTDSAEWKVQYF.

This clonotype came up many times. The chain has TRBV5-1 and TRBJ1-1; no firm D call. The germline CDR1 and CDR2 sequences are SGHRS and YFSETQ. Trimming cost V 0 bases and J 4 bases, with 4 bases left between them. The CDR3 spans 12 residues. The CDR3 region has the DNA TGCGCCAGCAGCTTGGTAGGCACTGAAGCTTTCTTT. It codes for CASSLVGTEAFF.

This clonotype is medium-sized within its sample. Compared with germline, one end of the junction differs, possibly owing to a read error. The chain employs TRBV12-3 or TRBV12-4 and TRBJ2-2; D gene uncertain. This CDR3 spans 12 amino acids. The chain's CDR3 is CASSLGTGELFF. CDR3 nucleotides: TGTGCCAGCAGCTTAGGCACCGGGGAGCTGTTTTTT.

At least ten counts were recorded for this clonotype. CDR3 sequence: CASSVAGMGKAFF. DNA of the CDR3: TGTGCCAGCAGCGTAGCCGGGATGGGAAAAGCTTTCTTT. The gene calls are TRBV9 and TRBJ1-1; D not certain. This CDR3 is 13 amino acids long. CDR1 is SGDLS, CDR2 YYNGEE, per germline. Trimming stripped 0 bases from V and 9 bases from J, with 12 bases between.

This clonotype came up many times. The CDR3 bases are TGTGCCACCCGGGACAGTCTTTTCTACGAGCAGTACTTC. It codes for CATRDSLFYEQYF. The rearrangement joins TRBV6-5 to TRBJ2-7; TRBD1 aligns across 7 bases. The trim removed 10 bases at V and 3 bases at J, leaving 9 bases unmatched. Germline lookup yields CDR1 MNHEY and CDR2 SVGAGI. The CDR3 is made up of 13 amino acids.

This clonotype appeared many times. The CDR3: CASSRGPQETQYF. The DNA for the CDR3 is TGCGCCAGCAGCCGAGGCCCCCAAGAGACCCAGTACTTC. The chain is built from TRBV5-1 and TRBJ2-5; the D is unclear. The CDR3 covers 13 residues. In germline, CDR1 is SGHRS, CDR2 YFSETQ. V was pared by 4 bases and J by 1 base, with 8 bases between.

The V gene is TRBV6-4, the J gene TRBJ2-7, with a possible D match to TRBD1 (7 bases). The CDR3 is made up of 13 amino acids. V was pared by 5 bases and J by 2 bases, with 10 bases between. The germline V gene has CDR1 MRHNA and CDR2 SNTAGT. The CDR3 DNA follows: TGTGCCAGCAGTAGCAGGGGGGCCTACGAGCAGTACGTC. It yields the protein CASSSRGAYEQYV.

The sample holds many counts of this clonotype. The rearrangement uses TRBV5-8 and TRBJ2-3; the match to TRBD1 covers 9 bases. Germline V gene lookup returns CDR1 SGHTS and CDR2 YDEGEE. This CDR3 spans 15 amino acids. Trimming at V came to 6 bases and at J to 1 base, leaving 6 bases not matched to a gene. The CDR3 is CASNPGDRGTDTQYF. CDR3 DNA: TGTGCCAGCAACCCGGGGGACAGGGGCACAGATACGCAGTATTTT.

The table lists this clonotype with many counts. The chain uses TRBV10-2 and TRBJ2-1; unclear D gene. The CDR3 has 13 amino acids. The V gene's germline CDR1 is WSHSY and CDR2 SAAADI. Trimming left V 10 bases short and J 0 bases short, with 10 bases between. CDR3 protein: CATQLSSYNEQFF. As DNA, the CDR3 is TGCGCCACTCAACTTAGCTCCTACAATGAGCAGTTCTTC.

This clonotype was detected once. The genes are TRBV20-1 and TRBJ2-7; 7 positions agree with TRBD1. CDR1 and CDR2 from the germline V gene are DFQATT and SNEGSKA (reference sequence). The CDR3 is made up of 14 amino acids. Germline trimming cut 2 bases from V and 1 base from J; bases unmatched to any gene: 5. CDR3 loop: CSARRQGRSYEQYV. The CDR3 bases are TGCAGTGCTAGAAGACAGGGAAGGTCCTACGAGCAGTACGTC.

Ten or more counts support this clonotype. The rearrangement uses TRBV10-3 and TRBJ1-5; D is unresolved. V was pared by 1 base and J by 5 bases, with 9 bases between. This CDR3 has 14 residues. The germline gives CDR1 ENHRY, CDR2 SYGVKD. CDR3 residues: CAISEFGIDQPQHF. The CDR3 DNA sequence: TGTGCCATCAGTGAGTTCGGCATAGATCAGCCCCAGCATTTT.

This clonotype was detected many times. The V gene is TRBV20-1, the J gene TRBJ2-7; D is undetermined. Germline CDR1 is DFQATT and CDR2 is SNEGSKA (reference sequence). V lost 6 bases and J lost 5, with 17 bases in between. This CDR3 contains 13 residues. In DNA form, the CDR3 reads TGCAGTGCCACCACCGGGCCAAGACACGAGCAGTACTTC. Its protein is CSATTGPRHEQYF.

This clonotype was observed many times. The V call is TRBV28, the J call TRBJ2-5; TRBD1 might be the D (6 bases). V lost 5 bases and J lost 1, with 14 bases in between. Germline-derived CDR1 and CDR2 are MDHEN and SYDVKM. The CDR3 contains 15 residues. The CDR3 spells CASSIPTGVQETQYF. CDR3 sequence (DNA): TGTGCCAGCAGTATCCCGACAGGAGTCCAAGAGACCCAGTACTTC.

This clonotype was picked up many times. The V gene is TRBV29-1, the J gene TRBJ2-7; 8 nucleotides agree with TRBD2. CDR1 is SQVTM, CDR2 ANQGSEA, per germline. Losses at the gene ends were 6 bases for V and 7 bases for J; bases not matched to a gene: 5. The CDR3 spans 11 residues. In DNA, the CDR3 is TGCAGCGTAGCCCGGGGGGGAGAGCAGTACTTC. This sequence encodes CSVARGGEQYF.

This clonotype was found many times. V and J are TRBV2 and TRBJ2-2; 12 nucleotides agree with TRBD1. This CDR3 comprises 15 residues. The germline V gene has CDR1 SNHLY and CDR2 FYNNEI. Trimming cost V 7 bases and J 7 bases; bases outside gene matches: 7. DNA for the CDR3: TGTGCCAGCACTATGGGACAGGGGGCAAGCGGGGAGCTGTTTTTT. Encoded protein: CASTMGQGASGELFF.

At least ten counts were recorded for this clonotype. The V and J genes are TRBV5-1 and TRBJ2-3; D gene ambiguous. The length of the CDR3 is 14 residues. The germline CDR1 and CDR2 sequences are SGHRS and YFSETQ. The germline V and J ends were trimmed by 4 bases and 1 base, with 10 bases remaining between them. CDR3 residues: CASSTGDRTDTQYF. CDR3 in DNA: TGCGCCAGCAGCACCGGTGATCGCACAGATACGCAGTATTTT. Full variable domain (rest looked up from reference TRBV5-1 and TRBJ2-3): KAGVTQTPRYLIKTRGQQVTLSCSPISGHRSVSWYQQTPGQGLQFLFEYFSETQRNKGNFPGRFSGRQFSNSRSEMNVSTLELGDSALYLCASSTGDRTDTQYFGPGTRLTVL.

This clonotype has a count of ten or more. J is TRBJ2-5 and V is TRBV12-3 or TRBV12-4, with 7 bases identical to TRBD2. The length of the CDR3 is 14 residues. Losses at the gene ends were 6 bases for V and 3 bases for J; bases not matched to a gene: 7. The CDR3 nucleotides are TGTGCCAGCAGCCCATTTGGGAGGGAAGAGACCCAGTACTTC. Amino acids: CASSPFGREETQYF.

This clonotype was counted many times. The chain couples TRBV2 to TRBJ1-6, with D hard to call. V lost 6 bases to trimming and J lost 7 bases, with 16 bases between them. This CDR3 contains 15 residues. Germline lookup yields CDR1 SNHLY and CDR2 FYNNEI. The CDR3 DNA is TGTGCCAGCAGGGCTTTGCCAGTTGGCAATTCACCCCTCCACTTT. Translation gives CASRALPVGNSPLHF.

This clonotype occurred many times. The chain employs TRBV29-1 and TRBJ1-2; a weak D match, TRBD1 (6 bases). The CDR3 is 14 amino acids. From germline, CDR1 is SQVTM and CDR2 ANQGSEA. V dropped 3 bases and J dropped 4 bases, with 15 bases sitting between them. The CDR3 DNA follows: TGCAGCGTTGACATGACAGGTCTCGGCTATGGCTACACCTTC. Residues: CSVDMTGLGYGYTF.

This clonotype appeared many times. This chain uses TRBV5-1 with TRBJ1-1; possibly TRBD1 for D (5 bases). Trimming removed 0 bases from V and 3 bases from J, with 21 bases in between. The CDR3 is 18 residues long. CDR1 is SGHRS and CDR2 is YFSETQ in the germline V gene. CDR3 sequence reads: CASSLGAGGGTRDTEAFF. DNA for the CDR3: TGCGCCAGCAGCTTGGGGGCAGGAGGCGGGACCCGCGACACTGAAGCTTTCTTT.

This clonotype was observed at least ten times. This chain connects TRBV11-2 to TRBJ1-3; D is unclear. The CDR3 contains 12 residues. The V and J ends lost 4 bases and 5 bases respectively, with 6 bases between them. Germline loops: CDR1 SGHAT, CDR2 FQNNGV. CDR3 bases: TGTGCCAGCAGCTGGGAACGAAACACCATATATTTT. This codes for CASSWERNTIYF.

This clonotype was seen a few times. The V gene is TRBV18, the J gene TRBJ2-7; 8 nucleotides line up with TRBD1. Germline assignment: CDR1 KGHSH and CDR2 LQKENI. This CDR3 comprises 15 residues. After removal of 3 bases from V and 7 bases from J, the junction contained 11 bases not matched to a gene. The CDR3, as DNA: TGTGCCAGCTCACCTTTGGGGACAGGTGCTACTGAGCAGTACTTC. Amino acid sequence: CASSPLGTGATEQYF.

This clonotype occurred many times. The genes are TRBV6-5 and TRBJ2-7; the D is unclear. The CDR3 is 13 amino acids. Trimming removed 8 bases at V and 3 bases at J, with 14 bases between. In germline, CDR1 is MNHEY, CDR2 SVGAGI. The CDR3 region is CASGRSSGYEQYF. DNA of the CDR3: TGTGCCAGCGGACGGAGTTCGGGCTACGAGCAGTACTTC.

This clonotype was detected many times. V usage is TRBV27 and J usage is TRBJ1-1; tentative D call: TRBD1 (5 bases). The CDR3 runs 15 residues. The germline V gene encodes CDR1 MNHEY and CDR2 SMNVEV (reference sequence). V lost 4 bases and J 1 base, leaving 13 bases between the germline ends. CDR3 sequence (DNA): TGTGCCAGCAGTTCCCGACCTCAGGGGAACACTGAAGCTTTCTTT. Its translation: CASSSRPQGNTEAFF.

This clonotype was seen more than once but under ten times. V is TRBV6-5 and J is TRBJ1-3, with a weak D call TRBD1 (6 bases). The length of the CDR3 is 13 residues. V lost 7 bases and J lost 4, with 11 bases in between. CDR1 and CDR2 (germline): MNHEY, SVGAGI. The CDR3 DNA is TGTGCCAGCAAAGCAGGGGACGGAAACACCATATATTTT. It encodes CASKAGDGNTIYF.

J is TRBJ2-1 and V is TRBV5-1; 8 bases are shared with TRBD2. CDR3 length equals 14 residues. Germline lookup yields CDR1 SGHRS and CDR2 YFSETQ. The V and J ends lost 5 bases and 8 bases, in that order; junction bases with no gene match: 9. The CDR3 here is CASRRDGTSYEQFF. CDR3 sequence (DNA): TGCGCCAGCAGAAGGGACGGGACTAGTTATGAGCAGTTCTTC.

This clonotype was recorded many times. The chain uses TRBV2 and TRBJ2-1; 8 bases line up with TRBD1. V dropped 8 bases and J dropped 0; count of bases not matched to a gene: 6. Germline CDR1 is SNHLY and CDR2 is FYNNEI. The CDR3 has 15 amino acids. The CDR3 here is CASGPGGFSYNEQFF. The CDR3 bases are TGTGCCAGCGGTCCAGGGGGCTTCTCCTACAATGAGCAGTTCTTC.

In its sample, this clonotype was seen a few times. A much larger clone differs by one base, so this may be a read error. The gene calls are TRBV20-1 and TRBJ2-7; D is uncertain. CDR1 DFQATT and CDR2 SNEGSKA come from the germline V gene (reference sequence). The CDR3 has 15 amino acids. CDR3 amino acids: CRARVPRRPTYEQYF. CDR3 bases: TGCAGGGCTAGAGTACCCCGGCGCCCGACCTACGAGCAGTACTTC.